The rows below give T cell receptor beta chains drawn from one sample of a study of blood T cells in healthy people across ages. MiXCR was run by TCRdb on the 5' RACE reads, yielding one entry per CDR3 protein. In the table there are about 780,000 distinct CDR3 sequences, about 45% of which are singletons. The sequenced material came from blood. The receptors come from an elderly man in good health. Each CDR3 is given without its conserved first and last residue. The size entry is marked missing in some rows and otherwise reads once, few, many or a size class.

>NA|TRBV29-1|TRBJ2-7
SVGLVNEQY
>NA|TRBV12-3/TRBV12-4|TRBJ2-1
ASSLLGGPGQGQDNEQF
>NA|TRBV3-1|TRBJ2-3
ASSHSGSGGDTQY
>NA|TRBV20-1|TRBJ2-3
SARERKGGGGGTQY
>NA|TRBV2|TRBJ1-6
ASSEAHKRSPLH
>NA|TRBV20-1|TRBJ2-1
SARGQNSYNEQF
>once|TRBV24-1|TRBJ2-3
ATSLSVTDTQY
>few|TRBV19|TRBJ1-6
ASSTSYGGNSPLH
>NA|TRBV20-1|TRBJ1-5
SARGLNVQPQH
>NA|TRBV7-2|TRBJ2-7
ASSLDGTSGYGQY
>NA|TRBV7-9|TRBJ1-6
ASRLSSYNSPLH
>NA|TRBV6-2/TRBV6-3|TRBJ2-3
ASSYPSGAAPDTQY
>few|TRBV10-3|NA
AIRRGDEQY
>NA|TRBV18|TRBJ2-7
ASSPVGSHEQY
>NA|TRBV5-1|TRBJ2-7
ASSLEDGPYEQY
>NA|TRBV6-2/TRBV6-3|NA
ASSYLSGTSGSSYNEQY
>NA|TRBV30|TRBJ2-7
AWSGGTAHSYEQY
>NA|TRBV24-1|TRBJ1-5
ATSVPNQPQH
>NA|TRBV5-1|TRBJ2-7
ASSPLGAHEQY
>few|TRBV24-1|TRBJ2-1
ATSDQSYNEQF
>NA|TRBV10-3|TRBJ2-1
AISGTSGGPSYNEQF
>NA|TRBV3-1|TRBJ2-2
ASSPYYPAGTPRGRNTGELF
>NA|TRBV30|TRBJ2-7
AWTSGSHNEQY
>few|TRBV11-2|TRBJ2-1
ASSPPGLAGSYNEQF
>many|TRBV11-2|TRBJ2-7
ASSFDSYEQY
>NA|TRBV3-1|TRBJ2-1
ASSHNPTSGDPNEQF
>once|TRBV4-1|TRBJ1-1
ASSQVGGGNTEAF
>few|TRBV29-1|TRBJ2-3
SVDPGGGTDTQY
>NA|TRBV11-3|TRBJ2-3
ASSLGAATDTQY
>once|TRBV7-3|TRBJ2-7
ASSSGGPSSYEQY
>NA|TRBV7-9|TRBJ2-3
ASSPREVLPLTDTQY
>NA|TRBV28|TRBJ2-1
ASSGLTGDEQF
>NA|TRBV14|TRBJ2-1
ASSQDRRPGTSGVDEQF
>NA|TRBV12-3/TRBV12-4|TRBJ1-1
ASSRSQGNTEAF
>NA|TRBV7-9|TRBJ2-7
ASSPGKNGGEQY
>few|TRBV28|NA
ASSLAYPAGAGETQY
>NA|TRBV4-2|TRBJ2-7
ASSQDPMGEQY
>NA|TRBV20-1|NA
SARDLGQASGEQY
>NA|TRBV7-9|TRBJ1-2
ASSMTGAHGYT
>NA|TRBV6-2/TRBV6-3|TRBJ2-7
ASSLAGGPLREQY